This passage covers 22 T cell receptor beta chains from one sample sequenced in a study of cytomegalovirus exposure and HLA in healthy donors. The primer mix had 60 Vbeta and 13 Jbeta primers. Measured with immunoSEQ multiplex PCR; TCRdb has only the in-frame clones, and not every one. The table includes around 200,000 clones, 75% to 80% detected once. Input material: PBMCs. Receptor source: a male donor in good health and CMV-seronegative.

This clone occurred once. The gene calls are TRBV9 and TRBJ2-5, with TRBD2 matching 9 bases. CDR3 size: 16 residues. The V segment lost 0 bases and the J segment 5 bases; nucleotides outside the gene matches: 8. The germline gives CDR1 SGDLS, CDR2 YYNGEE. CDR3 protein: CASSVGGGRAGETQYF. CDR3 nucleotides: TGTGCCAGCAGCGTAGGGGGCGGGAGGGCCGGGGAGACCCAGTACTTC.

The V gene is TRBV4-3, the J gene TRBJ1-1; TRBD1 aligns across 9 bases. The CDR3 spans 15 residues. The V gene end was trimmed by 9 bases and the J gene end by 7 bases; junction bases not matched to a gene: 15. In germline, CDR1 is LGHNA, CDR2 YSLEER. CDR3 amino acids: CASRQGVSRMGEAFF. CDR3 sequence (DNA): TGCGCCAGTAGACAGGGGGTTAGTCGGATGGGTGAAGCTTTCTTT.

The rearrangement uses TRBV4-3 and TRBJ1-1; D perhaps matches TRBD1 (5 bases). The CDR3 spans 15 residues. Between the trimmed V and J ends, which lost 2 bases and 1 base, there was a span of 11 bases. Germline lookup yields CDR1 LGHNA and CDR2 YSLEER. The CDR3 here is CASSQPNTGNTEAFF. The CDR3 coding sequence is TGCGCCAGCAGCCAACCTAACACAGGGAACACTGAAGCTTTCTTT.

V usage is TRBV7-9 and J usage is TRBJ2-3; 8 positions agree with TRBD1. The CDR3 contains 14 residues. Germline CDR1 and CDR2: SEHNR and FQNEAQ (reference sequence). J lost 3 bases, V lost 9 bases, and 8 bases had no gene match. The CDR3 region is CASRQGAITDTQYF. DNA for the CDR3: TGTGCCAGTCGGCAGGGGGCCATAACAGATACGCAGTATTTT.

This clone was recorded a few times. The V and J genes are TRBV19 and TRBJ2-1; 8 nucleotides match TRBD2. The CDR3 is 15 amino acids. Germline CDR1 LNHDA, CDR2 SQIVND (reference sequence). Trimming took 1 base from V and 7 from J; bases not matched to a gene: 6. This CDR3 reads CASSIGLAKGNEQFF. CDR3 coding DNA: TGTGCCAGTAGTATAGGACTAGCGAAGGGAAATGAGCAGTTCTTC. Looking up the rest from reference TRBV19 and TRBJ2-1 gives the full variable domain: DGGITQSPKYLFRKEGQNVTLSCEQNLNHDAMYWYRQDPGQGLRLIYYSQIVNDFQKGDIAEGYSVSREKKESFPLTVTSAQKNPTAFYLCASSIGLAKGNEQFFGPGTRLTVL.

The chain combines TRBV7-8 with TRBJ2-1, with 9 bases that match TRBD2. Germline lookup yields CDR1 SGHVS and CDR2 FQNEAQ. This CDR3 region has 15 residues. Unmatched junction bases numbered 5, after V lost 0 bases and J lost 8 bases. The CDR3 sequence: CASSLAGGRVDEQFF. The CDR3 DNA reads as TGTGCCAGCAGCTTAGCGGGCGGGAGGGTCGATGAGCAGTTCTTC.

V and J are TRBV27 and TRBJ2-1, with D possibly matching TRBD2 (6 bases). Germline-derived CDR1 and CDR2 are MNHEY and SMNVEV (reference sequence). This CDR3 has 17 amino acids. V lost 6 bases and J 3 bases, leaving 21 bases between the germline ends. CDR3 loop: CASSISTPRDFYNEQFF. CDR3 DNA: TGTGCCAGCAGCATCTCCACGCCCCGGGACTTCTACAATGAGCAGTTCTTC.

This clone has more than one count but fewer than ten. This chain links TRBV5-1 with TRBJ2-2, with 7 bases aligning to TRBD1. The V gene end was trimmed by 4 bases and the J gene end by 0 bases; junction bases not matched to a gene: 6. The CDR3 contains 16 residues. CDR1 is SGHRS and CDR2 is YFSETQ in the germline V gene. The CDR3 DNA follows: TGCGCCAGCAGCCGTGGACAGGCCCCGAACACCGGGGAGCTGTTTTTT. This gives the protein CASSRGQAPNTGELFF.

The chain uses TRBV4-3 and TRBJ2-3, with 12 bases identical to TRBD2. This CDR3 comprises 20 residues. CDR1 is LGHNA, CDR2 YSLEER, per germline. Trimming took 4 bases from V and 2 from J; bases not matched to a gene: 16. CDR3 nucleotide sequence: TGCGCCAGCAGCCTAAACCGACTAGCGGGAGCGCGTGCGAACACAGATACGCAGTATTTT. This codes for CASSLNRLAGARANTDTQYF.

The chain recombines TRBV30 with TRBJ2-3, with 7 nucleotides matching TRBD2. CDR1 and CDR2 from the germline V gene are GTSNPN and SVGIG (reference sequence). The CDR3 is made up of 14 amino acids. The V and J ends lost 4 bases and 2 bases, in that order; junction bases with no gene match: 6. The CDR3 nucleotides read TGTGCCTGGATTTGGGAGGGGATCACAGATACGCAGTATTTT. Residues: CAWIWEGITDTQYF.

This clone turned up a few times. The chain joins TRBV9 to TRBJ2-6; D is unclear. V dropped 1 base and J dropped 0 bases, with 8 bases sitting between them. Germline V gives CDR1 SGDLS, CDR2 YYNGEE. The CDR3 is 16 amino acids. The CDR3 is CASSVSSVSGANVLTF. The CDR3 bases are TGTGCCAGCAGCGTAAGCTCCGTCTCTGGGGCCAACGTCCTGACTTTC.

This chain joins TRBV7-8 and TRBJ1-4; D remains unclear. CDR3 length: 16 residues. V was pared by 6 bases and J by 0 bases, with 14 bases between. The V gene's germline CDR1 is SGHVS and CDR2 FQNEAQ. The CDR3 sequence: CASSPLWGATNEKLFF. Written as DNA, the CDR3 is TGTGCCAGCAGTCCACTATGGGGAGCAACTAATGAAAAACTGTTTTTT.

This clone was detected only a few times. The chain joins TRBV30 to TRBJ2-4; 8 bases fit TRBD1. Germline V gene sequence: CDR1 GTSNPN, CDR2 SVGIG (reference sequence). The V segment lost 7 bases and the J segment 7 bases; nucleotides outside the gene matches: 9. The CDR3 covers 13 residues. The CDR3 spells CALTGQGANIQYF. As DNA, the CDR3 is TGTGCCTTGACGGGGCAGGGGGCTAACATTCAGTACTTC. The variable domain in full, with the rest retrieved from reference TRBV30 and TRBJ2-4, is SQTIHQWPATLVQPVGSPLSLECTVEGTSNPNLYWYRQAAGRGLQLLFYSVGIGQISSEVPQNLSASRPQDRQFILSSKKLLLSDSGFYLCALTGQGANIQYFGAGTRLSVL.

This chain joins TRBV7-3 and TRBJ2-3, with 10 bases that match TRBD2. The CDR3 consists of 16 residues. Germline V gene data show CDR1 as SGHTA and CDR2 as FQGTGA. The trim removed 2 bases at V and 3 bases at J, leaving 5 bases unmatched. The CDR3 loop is CASSLGAGGLTDTQYF. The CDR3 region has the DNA TGTGCCAGCAGCTTAGGAGCGGGGGGGTTGACAGATACGCAGTATTTT.

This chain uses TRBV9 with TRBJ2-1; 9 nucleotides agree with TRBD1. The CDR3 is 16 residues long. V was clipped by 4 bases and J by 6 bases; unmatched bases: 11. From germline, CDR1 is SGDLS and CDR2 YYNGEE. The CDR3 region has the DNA TGTGCCAGCAGCCCGCTTGTCGGACAGGGGCTCAATGAGCAGTTCTTC. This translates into CASSPLVGQGLNEQFF.

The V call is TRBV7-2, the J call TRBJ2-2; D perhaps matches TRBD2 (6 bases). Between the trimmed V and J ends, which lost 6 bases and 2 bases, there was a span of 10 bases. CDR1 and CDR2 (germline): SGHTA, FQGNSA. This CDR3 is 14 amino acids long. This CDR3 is CASSSGLNTGELFF. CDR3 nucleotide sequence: TGTGCCAGCAGTTCGGGACTTAACACCGGGGAGCTGTTTTTT.

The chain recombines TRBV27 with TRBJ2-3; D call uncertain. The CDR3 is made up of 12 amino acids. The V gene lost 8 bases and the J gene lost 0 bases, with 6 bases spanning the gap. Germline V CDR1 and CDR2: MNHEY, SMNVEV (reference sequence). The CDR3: CASATSTDTQYF. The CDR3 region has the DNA TGTGCCAGCGCAACTAGCACAGATACGCAGTATTTT.

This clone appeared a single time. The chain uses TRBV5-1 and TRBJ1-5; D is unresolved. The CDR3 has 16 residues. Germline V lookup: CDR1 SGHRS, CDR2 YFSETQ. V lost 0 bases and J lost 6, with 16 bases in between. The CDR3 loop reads CASSLDPGSVTQPQHF. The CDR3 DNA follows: TGCGCCAGCAGCTTGGATCCGGGGTCGGTCACTCAGCCCCAGCATTTT.

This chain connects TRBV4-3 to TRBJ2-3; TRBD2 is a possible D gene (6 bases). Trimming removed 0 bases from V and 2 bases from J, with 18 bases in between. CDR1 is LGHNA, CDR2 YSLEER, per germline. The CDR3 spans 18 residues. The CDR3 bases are TGCGCCAGCAGCCAAGATGGAGGCGGCGCGGGGCTCACAGATACGCAGTATTTT. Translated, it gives CASSQDGGGAGLTDTQYF.

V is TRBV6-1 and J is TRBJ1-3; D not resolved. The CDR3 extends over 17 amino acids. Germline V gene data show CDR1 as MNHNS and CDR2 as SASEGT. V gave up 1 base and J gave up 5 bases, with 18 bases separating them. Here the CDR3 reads CASSEGVSEGIRNTIYF. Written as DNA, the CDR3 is TGTGCCAGCAGTGAAGGAGTATCGGAGGGCATCAGAAACACCATATATTTT.

CDR3 bases: TGTGCCAGCAGTGGTGCCAGGGGTCATGAGCAGTTCTTC. Its protein product is CASSGARGHEQFF. The chain recombines TRBV2 with TRBJ2-1; the D gene is possibly TRBD1 (6 bases). Looked up from germline, CDR1 is SNHLY and CDR2 is FYNNEI. CDR3 length equals 13 residues. The V gene lost 4 bases and the J gene lost 8 bases, with 12 bases spanning the gap.

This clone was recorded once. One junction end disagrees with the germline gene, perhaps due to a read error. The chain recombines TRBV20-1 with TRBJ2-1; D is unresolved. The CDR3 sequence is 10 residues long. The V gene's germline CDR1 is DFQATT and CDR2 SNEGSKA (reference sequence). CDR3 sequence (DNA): TGCAGTGCTTTCACCGAGGTCCGGATCTTC. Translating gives CSAFTEVRIF.